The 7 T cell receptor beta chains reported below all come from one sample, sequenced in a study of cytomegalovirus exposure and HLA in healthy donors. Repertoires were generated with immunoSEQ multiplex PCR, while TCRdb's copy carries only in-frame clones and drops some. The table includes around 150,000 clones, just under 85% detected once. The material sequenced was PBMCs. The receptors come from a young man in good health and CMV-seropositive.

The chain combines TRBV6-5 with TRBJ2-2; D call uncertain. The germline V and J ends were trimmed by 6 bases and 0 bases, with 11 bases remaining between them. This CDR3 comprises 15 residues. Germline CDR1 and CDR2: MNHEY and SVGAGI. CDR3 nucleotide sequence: TGTGCCAGCAGCCAGGCGACCTCGAACACCGGGGAGCTGTTTTTT. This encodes CASSQATSNTGELFF.

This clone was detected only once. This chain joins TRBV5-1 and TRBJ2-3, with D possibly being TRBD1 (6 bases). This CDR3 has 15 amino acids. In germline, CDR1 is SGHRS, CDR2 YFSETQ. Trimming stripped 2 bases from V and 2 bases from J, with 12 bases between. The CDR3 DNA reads TGCGCCAGCAGCTTCACAGGGATGACCACAGATACGCAGTATTTT. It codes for CASSFTGMTTDTQYF.

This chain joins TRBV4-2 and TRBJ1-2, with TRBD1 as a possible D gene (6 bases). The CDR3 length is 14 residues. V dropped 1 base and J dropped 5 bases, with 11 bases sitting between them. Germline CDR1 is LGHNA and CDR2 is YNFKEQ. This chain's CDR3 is CASSQGWGPYGYTF. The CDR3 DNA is TGTGCCAGCAGCCAAGGCTGGGGGCCTTATGGCTACACCTTC.

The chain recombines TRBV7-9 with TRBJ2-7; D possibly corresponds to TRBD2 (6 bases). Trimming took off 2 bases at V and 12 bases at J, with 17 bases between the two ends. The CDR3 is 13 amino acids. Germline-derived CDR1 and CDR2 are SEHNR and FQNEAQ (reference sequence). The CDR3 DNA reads TGTGCCAGCAGCTTATTCTCCATGCGGGACCTGTACTTC. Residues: CASSLFSMRDLYF.

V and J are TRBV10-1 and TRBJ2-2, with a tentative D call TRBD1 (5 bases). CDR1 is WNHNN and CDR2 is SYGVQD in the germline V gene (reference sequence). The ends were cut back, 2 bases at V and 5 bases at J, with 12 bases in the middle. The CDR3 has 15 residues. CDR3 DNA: TGCGCCAGCAGTGAGCGGGCAGGGTGGACCGGGGAGCTGTTTTTT. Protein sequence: CASSERAGWTGELFF.

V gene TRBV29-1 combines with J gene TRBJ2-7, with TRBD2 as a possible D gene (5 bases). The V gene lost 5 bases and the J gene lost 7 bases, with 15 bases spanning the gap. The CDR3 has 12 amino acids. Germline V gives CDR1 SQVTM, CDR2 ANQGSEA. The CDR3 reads CSVHMGASEQYF. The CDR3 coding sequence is TGCAGCGTTCATATGGGAGCGTCAGAGCAGTACTTC.

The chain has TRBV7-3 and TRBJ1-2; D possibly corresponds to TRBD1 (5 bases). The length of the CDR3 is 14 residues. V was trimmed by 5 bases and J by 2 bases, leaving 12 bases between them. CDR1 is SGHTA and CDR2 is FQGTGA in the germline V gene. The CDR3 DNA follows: TGTGCCAGCAGCGACCCGGGGGAAAACTATGGCTACACCTTC. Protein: CASSDPGENYGYTF.